This TCR beta chain was sequenced in a study of post-analysis software for immune sequencing data. The CDR3 consists of 14 residues. Germline CDR1 reads SGHRS; CDR2 reads YFSETQ. V lost 4 bases and J lost 0, with 10 bases in between. Comment on this clonotype: What it binds is not known.

TCR beta cDNA libraries had unique molecular identifiers. Each CDR3 protein gets one entry after TCRdb re-called the PCR reads with MiXCR. The sample contains about 760,000 distinct CDR3 sequences, 25% to 30% of which appear only once. Broader study findings: Higher frequency in patients than in controls was seen for roughly five TRBV segments, with TRBV5-6, TRBV5-1 and TRBV20-1 among them.

The chain uses TRBV5-1 and TRBJ1-1; no clear D gene. This receptor was identified in a girl aged 10-17 years with multiple sclerosis. The specimen was blood. The CDR3 DNA sequence: TGCGCCAGCAGCCTCCGGGATATGAACACTGAAGCTTTCTTT. Protein product: CASSLRDMNTEAFF. Combining the CDR3 with reference TRBV5-1 and TRBJ1-1 gives the whole variable domain KAGVTQTPRYLIKTRGQQVTLSCSPISGHRSVSWYQQTPGQGLQFLFEYFSETQRNKGNFPGRFSGRQFSNSRSEMNVSTLELGDSALYLCASSLRDMNTEAFFGQGTRLTVV.